This T cell receptor (beta chain) emerged from a study of shared clonotypes between healthy human individuals. Study results and limitations: Non-shared clonotypes were found to have lower generation probabilities than the clonotypes that were shared by all four of the sorted-subset donors. Generally, estimated richness proved larger in naive subsets than it did in memory subsets. It was only blood that was sampled, and tissue repertoires likely differ.

A word on this clone: Its antigen is undetermined.

TCRdb's table, derived via immunoSEQ multiplex PCR, lists solely in-frame clones and lacks some. This table has approximately 2,000,000 clones, just over 90% appearing once. CD45RO-negative CD8 cells positively selected for CCR7 made up the naive population, which excluded terminally differentiated effector memory CD45RA+ cells. The study drew all its donors from Caucasian adults living in Nashville, Tennessee. From germline, CDR1 is MGHDK and CDR2 SYGVNS. The ends lost 7 bases at V and 8 bases at J; junction bases unmatched: 12. The length of the CDR3 is 16 residues. The chain has TRBV25-1 and TRBJ2-1; 12 bases align to TRBD2. The sequencing sample was made of naive CD8+ T cells from PBMCs. The sequence derives from a man aged 18-30 years in good health. Some clones in this sample may be carry-over from other donors' samples. Written as DNA, the CDR3 is TGTGCCAGCACTCGGACTCGACTAGCGGGAGCTGATGAGCAGTTCTTC. This gives the protein CASTRTRLAGADEQFF. The full variable domain, with the rest looked up from reference TRBV25-1 and TRBJ2-1, is EADIYQTPRYLVIGTGKKITLECSQTMGHDKMYWYQQDPGMELHLIHYSYGVNSTEKGDLSSESTVSRIRTEHFPLTLESARPSHTSQYLCASTRTRLAGADEQFFGPGTRLTVL.